A single sample is the source of the 5 T cell receptor beta chains below, sequenced in a study of control samples from healthy donors and cancer patients. Only in-frame clones appear in the TCRdb table, and some are missing; sequencing was by immunoSEQ multiplex PCR. Seen here are roughly 80,000 clones, approximately 91% observed once, and the top ten hold under 7.5%. The sequenced sample consisted of blood. Every receptor here comes from a woman in her 50s in good health.

The gene calls are TRBV11-2 and TRBJ1-2; no definite D call. This CDR3 spans 15 amino acids. Trimming shortened V by 3 bases and J by 4 bases, and 15 bases separated the two germline ends. From germline, CDR1 is SGHAT and CDR2 FQNNGV. CDR3 nucleotide sequence: TGTGCCAGCAGCTTGGACTATGGTAGGGCCTATGGCTACACCTTC. It is translated as CASSLDYGRAYGYTF.

The V gene is TRBV3-1 (or the pseudogene TRBV3-2), the J gene TRBJ1-1, with 9 bases identical to TRBD1. With 2 bases clipped from V and 9 bases from J, the junction kept 4 bases outside the gene matches. Germline assignment: CDR1 LGHDT and CDR2 YNNKEL (reference sequence). The CDR3 has 13 amino acids. The chain's CDR3 is CASSQRDREQAFF. The CDR3 nucleotides are TGTGCCAGCAGCCAACGGGACAGGGAGCAAGCTTTCTTT.

The genes are TRBV4-1 and TRBJ1-2; 10 bases align to TRBD1. The CDR3 consists of 15 residues. CDR1 is MGHRA, CDR2 YSYEKL, per germline. V lost 4 bases, J lost 5 bases, and 7 bases stayed unmatched. This chain's CDR3 is CASSPGTGEIYGYTF. CDR3 in DNA: TGCGCCAGCAGCCCAGGGACAGGGGAGATTTATGGCTACACCTTC.

The chain employs TRBV2 and TRBJ1-5; no reliable D call. V lost 4 bases and J 3 bases, leaving 10 bases between the germline ends. The CDR3 runs 14 residues. The germline CDR1 and CDR2 sequences are SNHLY and FYNNEI. The CDR3 DNA is TGTGCCAGCAGTGGTGAAGTGGACAATCAGCCCCAGCATTTT. The encoded protein is CASSGEVDNQPQHF.

The CDR3 reads CASSPRNTGTDTQYF. In nucleotides, the CDR3 is TGTGCCAGCAGCCCTAGAAACACAGGGACAGATACGCAGTATTTT. The chain employs TRBV7-9 and TRBJ2-3; possibly TRBD1 for D (6 bases). V lost 5 bases to trimming and J lost 3 bases, with 15 bases between them. The germline CDR1 and CDR2 sequences are SEHNR and FQNEAQ (reference sequence). The CDR3 extends over 15 amino acids.